The rows below give T cell receptor beta chains drawn from one sample of a study of blood T cell repertoires in COVID-19. The protocol was immunoSEQ multiplex PCR, while the TCRdb copy is restricted to in-frame clones and leaves out a portion. This table has some 28,000 clones, around 86% appearing once. The sample comprised peripheral blood. These receptors all stem from a human donor in a cohort sampled during active COVID-19. Each CDR3 is given with its conserved first and last residue. D genes are given only for firm matches. Some rows mark clone size as missing; the rest say once, few, many or name a class of expanded clone.

NA TRBJ2-7 NA TRBV7-2 CASSPSRTSSSYEQYF TGTGCCAGCAGCCCCTCCCGGACTTCCAGCTCCTACGAGCAGTACTTC
NA TRBJ1-3 NA TRBV11-2 CANSGGMALFSGNTIYF TGTGCCAACAGCGGAGGGATGGCCCTTTTCTCTGGAAACACCATATATTTT
NA TRBJ1-2 NA TRBV27 CASLGPYYGYTF TGTGCCAGCCTTGGGCCCTACTATGGCTACACCTTC
NA TRBJ1-5 NA TRBV4-3 CASSPRQHNQPQHF TGCGCCAGCAGCCCCCGACAGCACAATCAGCCCCAGCATTTT
NA TRBJ2-1 TRBD2 TRBV4-3 CASSPAYSGGGSYNEQFF TGCGCCAGCAGCCCTGCTTATAGCGGGGGGGGTTCCTACAATGAGCAGTTCTTC
NA TRBJ2-1 TRBD2 TRBV9 CASSLGTSYHEQFF TGTGCCAGCAGCCTTGGGACTAGCTATCATGAGCAGTTCTTC
NA TRBJ2-1 TRBD2 TRBV29-1 CSVRREESGGDYNEQFF TGCAGCGTTCGCAGGGAGGAAAGCGGGGGGGATTACAATGAGCAGTTCTTC
NA TRBJ2-3 NA TRBV7-3 CASSLMGAQSDTQYF TGTGCCAGCAGCTTAATGGGGGCGCAATCAGATACGCAGTATTTT
NA TRBJ1-2 NA TRBV12-3/TRBV12-4 CASSSPGNYGYTF TGTGCCAGCAGTTCCCCGGGTAACTATGGCTACACCTTC
NA TRBJ2-5 TRBD1 TRBV7-2 CASSYGQGSAQYF TGTGCCAGCAGTTATGGACAGGGGAGTGCCCAGTACTTC
NA TRBJ1-2 TRBD1 TRBV4-1 CASSPRQGRANYGYTF TGCGCCAGCAGCCCAAGACAGGGTAGAGCTAACTATGGCTACACCTTC
NA TRBJ2-5 TRBD2 TRBV5-1 CASSLEGLAGGFQETQYF TGCGCCAGCAGCTTGGAGGGACTAGCGGGGGGATTCCAAGAGACCCAGTACTTC
NA TRBJ1-6 NA TRBV6-6 CASSYSLAGESPLHF TGTGCCAGCAGTTACTCTTTAGCGGGGGAATCACCCCTCCACTTT
once TRBJ2-7 TRBD1 TRBV5-6 CASTGQLEQYF TGTGCCAGCACGGGACAGCTCGAGCAGTACTTC
NA TRBJ1-6 TRBD1 TRBV18 CASSPGAGGENSPLHF TGTGCCAGCTCACCAGGGGCAGGGGGCGAGAATTCACCCCTCCACTTT
NA TRBJ2-7 TRBD1 TRBV12-3/TRBV12-4 CASSRDRAQYSF TGTGCCAGCAGCCGGGACAGGGCTCAATATAGCTTC
few TRBJ2-1 TRBD2 TRBV6-2/TRBV6-3 CASSYSAGGWNEQFF TGTGCCAGCAGTTACTCCGCGGGGGGCTGGAATGAGCAGTTCTTC
NA TRBJ1-1 NA TRBV5-6 CASSLAGMNTEAFF TGTGCCAGCAGCTTGGCCGGGATGAACACTGAAGCTTTCTTT
NA TRBJ2-1 TRBD1 TRBV3-1/TRBV3-2 CASSLGTGNNEQFF TGTGCCAGCAGCCTCGGGACAGGAAACAATGAGCAGTTCTTC
NA TRBJ2-5 TRBD2 TRBV18 CASSGTSTRQETQYF TGTGCCAGCTCGGGGACTAGCACCCGCCAAGAGACCCAGTACTTC
NA TRBJ1-1 NA TRBV18 CASSPPNSVGAVTEAFF TGTGCCAGCTCACCACCGAATTCCGTTGGGGCCGTCACTGAAGCTTTCTTT
NA TRBJ2-3 TRBD2 TRBV5-1 CASSLWSTSGGPTDTQYF TGCGCCAGCAGCTTGTGGTCGACTAGCGGGGGGCCCACAGATACGCAGTATTTT
NA TRBJ2-7 NA TRBV5-4 CASSLEGISYEQYF TGTGCCAGCAGCTTGGAGGGGATCTCCTACGAGCAGTACTTC
few TRBJ1-5 NA TRBV19 CASSIRGSYSNQPQHF TGTGCCAGTAGTATACGGGGTTCCTATAGCAATCAGCCCCAGCATTTT
NA TRBJ2-5 NA TRBV6-4 CASRVWREQETQYF TGTGCCAGTAGGGTCTGGAGGGAACAAGAGACCCAGTACTTC
NA TRBJ1-5 NA TRBV18 CASSTGSFNSNQPQHF TGTGCCAGCTCTACAGGGTCTTTCAATAGCAATCAGCCCCAGCATTTT
NA TRBJ2-1 TRBD2 TRBV7-2 CASSSHLLAGRKGEQFF TGTGCCAGCAGCTCACACCTCCTAGCGGGGAGAAAGGGTGAGCAGTTCTTC
NA TRBJ2-1 TRBD2 TRBV4-2 CASSQGRGLAGGHDEQFF TGTGCCAGCAGCCAAGGCCGGGGACTAGCGGGGGGGCACGATGAGCAGTTCTTC
NA TRBJ2-7 TRBD1 TRBV28 CASSRPGQNTYEQYF TGTGCCAGCAGTCGACCGGGACAGAATACCTACGAGCAGTACTTC
NA TRBJ2-7 NA TRBV7-9 CASSLTGDYEQYF TGTGCCAGCAGCTTAACCGGGGATTACGAGCAGTACTTC
NA TRBJ1-2 NA TRBV10-3 CAISAGSNGYTF TGTGCCATCAGTGCTGGGAGCAATGGCTACACCTTC
NA TRBJ2-4 TRBD2 TRBV7-9 CASSPQVLAGELAKNIQYF TGTGCCAGCAGCCCCCAGGTTTTAGCGGGGGAGCTAGCCAAAAACATTCAGTACTTC
NA TRBJ2-5 TRBD2 TRBV7-2 CASSLEPAGRETQYF TGTGCCAGCAGCTTAGAGCCAGCGGGGAGGGAGACCCAGTACTTC
NA TRBJ1-2 TRBD1 TRBV24-1 CATSERTGYGYTF TGTGCCACCAGTGAACGGACAGGGTATGGCTACACCTTC
NA TRBJ1-2 NA TRBV5-8 CASSLGTTGFDQPLNYGYTF TGTGCCAGCAGCTTGGGCACCACAGGATTTGATCAACCCCTGAACTATGGCTACACCTTC
NA TRBJ2-7 NA TRBV6-1 CASSEALSEQYF TGTGCCAGCAGTGAAGCGCTGAGCGAGCAGTACTTC
once TRBJ2-7 NA TRBV28 CASSSEYESNF TGTGCCAGCAGTTCGGAGTACGAGTCGAACTTC
NA TRBJ2-7 NA TRBV25-1 CASSENEDFPGRDGEQYF TGTGCCAGCAGTGAAAATGAGGACTTTCCCGGACGAGACGGCGAGCAGTACTTC
NA TRBJ2-3 NA TRBV5-1 CASSLVGRVTDTQYF TGCGCCAGCAGCTTGGTGGGCAGGGTCACAGATACGCAGTATTTT
NA TRBJ2-1 NA TRBV4-1 CASSQDRGLVMQFF TGCGCCAGCAGCCAAGATCGCGGCTTGGTGATGCAGTTCTTC
NA TRBJ2-3 NA TRBV6-5 CASSYSVGGPGGTQYF TGTGCCAGCAGTTACTCGGTGGGGGGGCCTGGCGGTACGCAGTATTTT
NA TRBJ2-7 TRBD2 TRBV13 CASSFVAGIYEQYF TGTGCCAGCAGCTTTGTAGCGGGGATTTACGAGCAGTACTTC